This T cell receptor beta chain was sequenced during a study of T-cell reconstitution after alpha-beta-depleted transplantation in children. Overall study findings and caveats: Some patients' high day-60 TCRbeta diversity was attributed to recipient cells surviving conditioning. After transplant, at about two months, alpha-beta T cells were reportedly derived from several hundred expanded graft clones.

The length of the CDR3 is 13 residues. Trimming took off 10 bases at V and 4 bases at J, with 17 bases between the two ends. The germline CDR1 and CDR2 sequences are MNHNY and SVGAGI (reference sequence). Unique molecular identifiers were built into the TCRbeta library. In TCRdb, the PCR reads were re-called with MiXCR into one record per CDR3 protein. This sample has fewer than 450,000 distinct CDR3 sequences, with around 16% found just once. A remark on this clonotype: Its specificity is unknown.

The sequences come from PBMCs, mostly from graft donor cells, collected 360 days after TCRalphabeta/CD19-depleted stem cell transplant. The receptor was derived from a male patient aged 2 to 9 who had a stem cell transplant for acute lymphoblastic leukemia, so the T cells may come from the graft donor. The chain employs TRBV6-6 and TRBJ2-7; a weak D match, TRBD1 (6 bases). This CDR3 is CAIKAEGEYEQYF. DNA for the CDR3: TGTGCCATAAAAGCAGAGGGGGAGTACGAGCAGTACTTC.